This TCR beta chain was identified during a study of control samples from healthy donors and cancer patients. The data were produced by immunoSEQ multiplex PCR, yet TCRdb's version contains in-frame clones alone and is incomplete. The sample carries about 170,000 clones, around 90% recorded once. The clonotype was recovered from a man aged 25 to 40 in good health. Sequencing was performed on blood.

The CDR3 region is CASSPRLATGGELFF. Here the CDR3 DNA reads TGCGCCAGCAGCCCCAGACTAGCTACGGGCGGGGAGCTGTTTTTT. This rearrangement joins TRBV4-3 to TRBJ2-2, with 7 bases matching TRBD2. This CDR3 is 15 amino acids long. Germline V gene data show CDR1 as LGHNA and CDR2 as YSLEER. Trimming took 4 bases from V and 7 from J; bases not matched to a gene: 9.